The 25 T cell receptor beta chains below come from one sample, sequenced in a study of beta chain features in type 1 diabetes. Findings and caveats of the study: In all four CD4+ subsets, TCRB CDR3 length was significantly, moderately reduced in type 1 diabetes.

What was sequenced were expressed TCRB transcripts, since all of the isolated RNA had been reverse transcribed. TCRdb's table, derived via immunoSEQ multiplex PCR, lists solely in-frame clones and lacks some. The table has 500,000 to 650,000 clones, 12% seen once. These receptors have no known antigen. Sequenced material: naive CD4+ T cells from blood. The receptors shown here come from a man aged 25 to 40 with type 1 diabetes.

This clone came up a few times. The V call is TRBV27, the J call TRBJ1-3; 9 nucleotides line up with TRBD1. Germline V gene lookup returns CDR1 MNHEY and CDR2 SMNVEV (reference sequence). The CDR3 contains 13 residues. Trimming took 5 bases from V and 9 from J; bases not matched to a gene: 5. This CDR3 reads CASSPDRGGTIYF. Written as DNA, the CDR3 is TGTGCCAGCAGTCCGGACAGGGGAGGCACCATATATTTT.

This rearrangement joins TRBV4-1 to TRBJ2-1; D not resolved. The CDR3 is made up of 13 amino acids. The V end was cut by 2 bases, the J end by 8 bases, with 10 bases between. The germline gives CDR1 MGHRA, CDR2 YSYEKL. The CDR3 protein is CASSQSRADEQFF. The DNA of the CDR3 is TGCGCCAGCAGCCAATCACGAGCCGATGAGCAGTTCTTC.

This clone was observed a few times. The rearrangement links TRBV21-1 to TRBJ2-1; the D call in the table, TRBD2, was not verified against the DNA. TRBV21-1 is termed a pseudogene. CDR3 length equals 15 residues. CDR3 region: CASSSRTSGTDEQFF. CDR3 in DNA: TGTGCCAGCAGCAGCCGGACTAGCGGGACTGATGAGCAGTTCTTC.

The J gene is TRBJ1-2, the V gene TRBV10-3; D ambiguous. The V gene lost 10 bases and the J gene lost 7 bases, with 13 bases spanning the gap. Germline loops: CDR1 ENHRY, CDR2 SYGVKD. This CDR3 contains 11 residues. The CDR3 bases are TGTGCCACCGGCGGGGAGGCTGGCTACACCTTC. Translating it yields CATGGEAGYTF.

The CDR3 reads CASSPGQELGSSPLHF. The DNA of the CDR3 is TGCGCCAGCAGCCCGGGACAGGAGCTGGGTAGTTCACCCCTCCACTTT. This chain joins TRBV5-1 and TRBJ1-6; TRBD1 matches at 8 bases. Germline V lookup: CDR1 SGHRS, CDR2 YFSETQ. V shed 4 bases, J shed 9 bases, and the junction held 12 bases outside the gene matches. CDR3 length equals 16 residues.

This clone was seen only a few times. The chain recombines TRBV7-9 with TRBJ2-5; possibly TRBD1 for D (6 bases). The germline V gene has CDR1 SEHNR and CDR2 FQNEAQ (reference sequence). This CDR3 is built from 15 residues. V lost 5 bases and J lost 1, with 14 bases in between. In DNA, the CDR3 is TGTGCCAGCAGCCCTCAAGTGGGGGCCCAAGAGACCCAGTACTTC. Amino acids: CASSPQVGAQETQYF.

The gene calls are TRBV29-1 and TRBJ1-5; a weak D match, TRBD1 (5 bases). V was pared by 6 bases and J by 4 bases, with 16 bases between. The CDR3 covers 14 residues. Germline CDR1 reads SQVTM; CDR2 reads ANQGSEA. The CDR3 DNA sequence: TGCAGCGTCACCCCCGCGGGGCCAAATCAGCCCCAGCATTTT. Protein: CSVTPAGPNQPQHF.

The rearrangement joins TRBV5-1 to TRBJ2-5; 10 bases align to TRBD1. This CDR3 is 16 amino acids long. V gave up 4 bases and J gave up 0 bases; unmatched junction bases: 6. The germline V gene has CDR1 SGHRS and CDR2 YFSETQ. The CDR3 nucleotides read TGCGCCAGCAGCCAGGGACAGGGGCAAAACCAAGAGACCCAGTACTTC. Protein product: CASSQGQGQNQETQYF. The full variable domain, with the rest looked up from reference TRBV5-1 and TRBJ2-5, is KAGVTQTPRYLIKTRGQQVTLSCSPISGHRSVSWYQQTPGQGLQFLFEYFSETQRNKGNFPGRFSGRQFSNSRSEMNVSTLELGDSALYLCASSQGQGQNQETQYFGPGTRLLVL.

The genes are TRBV4-3 and TRBJ2-3; the D gene is possibly TRBD1 (8 bases). This CDR3 comprises 15 residues. The V gene's germline CDR1 is LGHNA and CDR2 YSLEER. The V and J ends lost 0 bases and 5 bases respectively, with 12 bases between them. CDR3 DNA: TGCGCCAGCAGCCAAGAGAACAGGGGGGGAGATACGCAGTATTTT. This gives the protein CASSQENRGGDTQYF.

This chain connects TRBV9 to TRBJ1-2; D gene ambiguous. CDR1 and CDR2 (germline): SGDLS, YYNGEE. V lost 0 bases and J lost 7, with 16 bases in between. This CDR3 has 15 residues. The CDR3 nucleotides are TGTGCCAGCAGCGTAGCCGAGGGTCCGATCGCTGGCTACACCTTC. Its protein is CASSVAEGPIAGYTF. Full variable domain (remainder filled in from reference TRBV9 and TRBJ1-2): DSGVTQTPKHLITATGQRVTLRCSPRSGDLSVYWYQQSLDQGLQFLIQYYNGEERAKGNILERFSAQQFPDLHSELNLSSLELGDSALYFCASSVAEGPIAGYTFGSGTRLTVV.

The chain joins TRBV21-1 to TRBJ2-1; the D segment call TRBD1 is taken from the table without a DNA check. TRBV21-1 is listed as a pseudogene. CDR3 length equals 15 residues. The DNA for the CDR3 is TGTGCCAGCAGCAAAGGAGAGGCTGGGGGCGATGAGCAGTTCTTC. This encodes CASSKGEAGGDEQFF.

V is TRBV5-1 and J is TRBJ2-1; 11 nucleotides line up with TRBD2. The germline CDR1 and CDR2 sequences are SGHRS and YFSETQ. Losses at the gene ends were 5 bases for V and 10 bases for J; bases not matched to a gene: 11. The length of the CDR3 is 15 residues. This CDR3 reads CASRFSSGGPREQFF. CDR3 coding DNA: TGCGCCAGCAGATTTTCTAGCGGGGGGCCGAGGGAGCAGTTCTTC.

This clone was counted only a few times. The gene calls are TRBV12-5 and TRBJ2-3; D is unresolved. Germline V gene data show CDR1 as LGHNT and CDR2 as FRNRAP. The length of the CDR3 is 11 residues. Trimming removed 2 bases at V and 6 bases at J, with 3 bases between. The CDR3 region has the DNA TGTGCTAGTGGTTTGCGGGATACGCAGTATTTT. Translation gives CASGLRDTQYF.

This clone was seen more than once but under ten times. CDR3 loop: CSVKHAYGYTF. CDR3 nucleotide sequence: TGCAGCGTTAAACACGCGTATGGCTACACCTTC. This chain connects TRBV29-1 to TRBJ1-2; D is uncertain. The CDR3 has 11 amino acids. Trimming took off 5 bases at V and 5 bases at J, with 9 bases between the two ends. Germline CDR1 and CDR2: SQVTM and ANQGSEA.

The CDR3: CASSPLARMSTLSDTQYF. The CDR3 coding sequence is TGTGCCAGCAGCCCCTTAGCGCGGATGTCTACCCTTTCGGATACGCAGTATTTT. The genes are TRBV14 and TRBJ2-3; D is perhaps TRBD2 (5 bases). CDR3 length equals 18 residues. V lost 4 bases to trimming and J lost 6 bases, with 26 bases between them. Germline CDR1 reads SGHDN; CDR2 reads FVKESK.

The rearrangement joins TRBV7-6 to TRBJ2-7; D not certain. Trimming removed 1 base at V and 1 base at J, with 8 bases between. CDR1 is SGHVS and CDR2 is FNYEAQ in the germline V gene. The CDR3 contains 14 residues. In DNA, the CDR3 is TGTGCCAGCAGCTTAGGGGTCGGTTCCTACGAGCAGTACTTC. The encoded protein is CASSLGVGSYEQYF.

This clone was counted between two and nine times. Sequence at one end of the junction differs from germline and may be a read error. The rearrangement joins TRBV11-2 to TRBJ1-6, with D uncertain. Per germline, CDR1 SGHAT and CDR2 FQNNGV. The CDR3 runs 12 residues. The CDR3 loop is CASSPDGGGINF. The CDR3 coding sequence is TGTGCCAGCAGTCCCGACGGAGGCGGCATAAACTTT.

This clone occurred a few times. The chain has TRBV4-3 and TRBJ1-6, with 10 positions matching TRBD1. Trimming removed 0 bases from V and 9 bases from J; junction bases left unmatched: 5. Germline V gives CDR1 LGHNA, CDR2 YSLEER. CDR3 length: 16 residues. Here the CDR3 DNA reads TGCGCCAGCAGCCAAGAGGGACAGGGGAGAGGTTCACCCCTCCACTTT. The encoded protein is CASSQEGQGRGSPLHF.

This clone was picked up a small number of times. The rearrangement joins TRBV9 to TRBJ2-1; tentatively, D is TRBD2 (5 bases). The CDR3 runs to 15 residues. V shed 4 bases and J shed 2 bases, with 13 bases lying between them. The germline V gene encodes CDR1 SGDLS and CDR2 YYNGEE. The CDR3 nucleotides are TGTGCCAGCAGCCCCCGCAGCGGAACCTACAATGAGCAGTTCTTC. The encoded protein is CASSPRSGTYNEQFF.

The CDR3 region has the DNA TGTGCCAGTAGTCCCCGGGACAGGGGGTACCAAGAGACCCAGTACTTC. This encodes CASSPRDRGYQETQYF. The chain recombines TRBV19 with TRBJ2-5; 11 positions agree with TRBD1. CDR3 length: 16 residues. The V and J ends lost 5 bases and 0 bases, in that order; junction bases with no gene match: 5. CDR1 is LNHDA and CDR2 is SQIVND in the germline V gene (reference sequence).

The gene calls are TRBV19 and TRBJ1-1, with TRBD1 matching 12 bases. The J segment lost 0 bases and the V segment lost 5 bases, leaving 7 bases of the junction unmatched. CDR3 size: 17 residues. Germline V gene sequence: CDR1 LNHDA, CDR2 SQIVND (reference sequence). The CDR3 coding sequence is TGTGCCAGTAGTCCAGGGACAGGGGGCATATTGAACACTGAAGCTTTCTTT. It translates to CASSPGTGGILNTEAFF.

This clone was counted a few times. The rearrangement uses TRBV2 and TRBJ1-2, with D uncertain. V lost 4 bases, J lost 2 bases, and 8 bases lay in between. Looked up from germline, CDR1 is SNHLY and CDR2 is FYNNEI. CDR3 length: 13 amino acids. DNA for the CDR3: TGTGCCAGCAGTGGGACCTTAAACTATGGCTACACCTTC. Protein sequence: CASSGTLNYGYTF.

This clone has just a few counts. The J gene is TRBJ1-6, the V gene TRBV27, with D possibly TRBD1 on 5 matching bases. The CDR3 is 15 amino acids. Trimming removed 5 bases from V and 8 bases from J, with 16 bases in between. Looked up from germline, CDR1 is MNHEY and CDR2 is SMNVEV (reference sequence). The CDR3 loop is CASSPRGRGDSPLHF. DNA for the CDR3: TGTGCCAGCAGTCCGAGGGGTAGAGGGGATTCACCCCTCCACTTT.

This chain joins TRBV5-4 and TRBJ2-7; D is perhaps TRBD1 (6 bases). V was cut by 3 bases and J by 5 bases, with 9 bases left in between. Germline values: CDR1 SGHNT, CDR2 YYREEE (reference sequence). CDR3 length equals 12 residues. CDR3 bases: TGTGCCAGCAGCTATGGGGGCCACGAGCAGTACTTC. Translating gives CASSYGGHEQYF.

The chain combines TRBV11-3 with TRBJ2-1; TRBD1 or TRBD2 may be the D gene (6 bases each). The CDR3 is made up of 16 amino acids. Trimming shortened V by 5 bases and J by 4 bases, and 18 bases separated the two germline ends. Germline V gene data show CDR1 as SGHNT and CDR2 as YENEEA. CDR3 sequence: CASSPTGTGAYNEQFF. Written as DNA, the CDR3 is TGTGCCAGCAGCCCCACCGGAACGGGGGCTTACAATGAGCAGTTCTTC.